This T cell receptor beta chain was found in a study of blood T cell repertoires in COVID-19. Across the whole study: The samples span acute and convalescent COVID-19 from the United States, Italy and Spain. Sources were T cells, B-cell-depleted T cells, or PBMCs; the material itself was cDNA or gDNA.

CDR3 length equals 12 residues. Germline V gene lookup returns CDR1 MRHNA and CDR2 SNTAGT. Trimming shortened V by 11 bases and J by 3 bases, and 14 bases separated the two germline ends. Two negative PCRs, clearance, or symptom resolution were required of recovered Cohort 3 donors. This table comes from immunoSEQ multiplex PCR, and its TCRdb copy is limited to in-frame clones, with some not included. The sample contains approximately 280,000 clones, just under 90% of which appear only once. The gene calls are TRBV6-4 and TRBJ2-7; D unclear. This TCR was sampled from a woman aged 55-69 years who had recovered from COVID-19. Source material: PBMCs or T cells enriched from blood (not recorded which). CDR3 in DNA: TGTGCCCCCAGACTCCTGAACTACGAGCAGTACTTC. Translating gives CAPRLLNYEQYF.